Shown below are 27 T cell receptor beta chains from a single sample sequenced in a study of cytomegalovirus exposure and HLA in healthy donors. Both 60 Vbeta primers and 13 Jbeta primers went into the PCR. Clones were sequenced by immunoSEQ multiplex PCR, and TCRdb holds only the in-frame ones, with some missing. The ten top clones account for about 1.8%, within a sample of about 130,000 clones. Sequencing was carried out using PBMCs. These receptors came from a young man in good health and CMV-seronegative.

CDR3 DNA sequence: TGCGCCAGCAGCATGCAGGGACAGAACACTGAAGCTTTCTTT. Translated: CASSMQGQNTEAFF. The V and J genes are TRBV5-1 and TRBJ1-1; D perhaps matches TRBD1 (6 bases). V lost 4 bases, J lost 1 base, and 11 bases lay in between. This CDR3 is built from 14 residues. Germline loops: CDR1 SGHRS, CDR2 YFSETQ. Full variable domain (outside the CDR3, taken from reference TRBV5-1 and TRBJ1-1): KAGVTQTPRYLIKTRGQQVTLSCSPISGHRSVSWYQQTPGQGLQFLFEYFSETQRNKGNFPGRFSGRQFSNSRSEMNVSTLELGDSALYLCASSMQGQNTEAFFGQGTRLTVV.

This chain links TRBV4-1 with TRBJ2-6, with D perhaps TRBD2 (6 bases). Between the trimmed V and J ends, which lost 0 bases and 0 bases, there was a span of 18 bases. The CDR3 totals 20 residues. Germline V gene data show CDR1 as MGHRA and CDR2 as YSYEKL. Here the CDR3 reads CASSQDDASVPFSGANVLTF. For the CDR3, the DNA is TGCGCCAGCAGCCAAGATGATGCTAGCGTCCCCTTCTCTGGGGCCAACGTCCTGACTTTC.

CDR3 amino acids: CASSLPGRDTGELFF. The CDR3 DNA is TGCGCCAGCAGCTTGCCCGGGAGGGACACCGGGGAGCTGTTTTTT. This chain links TRBV5-1 with TRBJ2-2, with 8 bases fitting TRBD2. Germline V lookup: CDR1 SGHRS, CDR2 YFSETQ. The CDR3 totals 15 residues. The junction had 2 bases not matched to a gene; V was cut back by 1 base and J by 3 bases.

This chain links TRBV29-1 with TRBJ2-5, with D possibly TRBD1 on 6 matching bases. The CDR3 totals 12 residues. Germline CDR1 and CDR2: SQVTM and ANQGSEA. Trimming removed 6 bases from V and 10 bases from J, with 18 bases in between. The CDR3 is CSVLGAGRDQYF. DNA of the CDR3: TGCAGCGTCCTGGGGGCCGGAAGGGACCAGTACTTC. The whole variable domain, filled in from reference TRBV29-1 and TRBJ2-5, reads SAVISQKPSRDICQRGTSLTIQCQVDSQVTMMFWYRQQPGQSLTLIATANQGSEATYESGFVIDKFPISRPNLTFSTLTVSNMSPEDSSIYLCSVLGAGRDQYFGPGTRLLVL.

V gene TRBV5-1 combines with J gene TRBJ2-1, with TRBD2 matching 9 bases. The CDR3 loop spans 15 amino acids. The germline CDR1 and CDR2 sequences are SGHRS and YFSETQ. Germline trimming cut 2 bases from V and 4 bases from J; bases unmatched to any gene: 4. CDR3 residues: CASSLLAGSYNEQFF. CDR3 nucleotide sequence: TGCGCCAGCAGCTTACTAGCGGGCAGTTACAATGAGCAGTTCTTC.

The genes are TRBV28 and TRBJ2-7; D possibly corresponds to TRBD2 (5 bases). The CDR3 runs to 15 residues. Germline lookup yields CDR1 MDHEN and CDR2 SYDVKM. V was shortened by 4 bases and J by 0 bases, with 13 bases between the two germline ends. The CDR3 protein is CASSSLAGNSYEQYF. The CDR3 nucleotides are TGTGCCAGCAGTTCCCTAGCAGGAAACTCCTACGAGCAGTACTTC.

The chain joins TRBV5-6 to TRBJ1-5, with D hard to call. The CDR3 spans 14 residues. Trimming left V 1 base short and J 3 bases short, with 8 bases between. Germline assignment: CDR1 SGHDT and CDR2 YYEEEE. The CDR3 reads CASSLLAFNQPQHF. In DNA, the CDR3 is TGTGCCAGCAGCTTGCTGGCCTTCAATCAGCCCCAGCATTTT. Looking up the rest from reference TRBV5-6 and TRBJ1-5 gives the full variable domain: DAGVTQSPTHLIKTRGQQVTLRCSPKSGHDTVSWYQQALGQGPQFIFQYYEEEERQRGNFPDRFSGHQFPNYSSELNVNALLLGDSALYLCASSLLAFNQPQHFGDGTRLSIL.

The chain has TRBV4-1 and TRBJ1-1; a possible D gene is TRBD1 (5 bases). The CDR3 has 16 amino acids. V dropped 1 base and J dropped 4 bases, with 16 bases sitting between them. From germline, CDR1 is MGHRA and CDR2 YSYEKL. The CDR3 bases are TGCGCCAGCAGCCAAGTTGATCCAGGGTCGGGCACTGAAGCTTTCTTT. Protein product: CASSQVDPGSGTEAFF.

CDR3 amino acids: CASSLNRDKNYEQYF. The CDR3 nucleotides read TGTGCCAGCAGCTTAAACCGGGACAAGAACTACGAGCAGTACTTC. The chain couples TRBV7-3 to TRBJ2-7, with D possibly being TRBD1 (6 bases). V lost 1 base and J lost 3, with 13 bases in between. The CDR3 runs 15 residues. The germline V gene has CDR1 SGHTA and CDR2 FQGTGA.

This chain links TRBV9 with TRBJ2-7, with 10 bases matching TRBD2. This CDR3 comprises 15 residues. The germline CDR1 and CDR2 sequences are SGDLS and YYNGEE. V was clipped by 3 bases and J by 5 bases; unmatched bases: 8. The chain's CDR3 is CASSAASGSSHEQYF. The CDR3 DNA reads TGTGCCAGCAGCGCAGCTAGCGGGAGTAGCCACGAGCAGTACTTC.

The chain couples TRBV9 to TRBJ2-7; 8 nucleotides match TRBD1. The J segment lost 2 bases and the V segment lost 3 bases, leaving 4 bases of the junction unmatched. This CDR3 spans 14 amino acids. Germline V gene sequence: CDR1 SGDLS, CDR2 YYNGEE. CDR3 nucleotide sequence: TGTGCCAGCAGCGGGCGGACAGGGACCTACGAGCAGTACTTC. Its protein product is CASSGRTGTYEQYF.

The chain recombines TRBV28 with TRBJ2-5; D might be TRBD2 (7 bases). The tail of the sequence fits TRBJ2-7 better, so the J call may be wrong. This CDR3 is 15 amino acids long. Germline V gene lookup returns CDR1 MDHEN and CDR2 SYDVKM. The CDR3 loop is CASSLLGGGSHEQYF. The CDR3 DNA reads as TGTGCCAGCAGTTTATTAGGGGGAGGGTCCCACGAGCAGTACTTC.

The chain couples TRBV28 to TRBJ1-5; 8 bases are a match to TRBD1. Germline trimming cut 9 bases from V and 4 bases from J; bases unmatched to any gene: 20. The V gene's germline CDR1 is MDHEN and CDR2 SYDVKM. The CDR3 has 18 residues. CDR3 bases: TGTGCCAGTCTTGCAGGACAGGGACGTCTAGGGAGGAATCAGCCCCAGCATTTT. Translating it yields CASLAGQGRLGRNQPQHF.

This sequence joins TRBV18 and TRBJ2-7, with TRBD1 matching over 10 bases. CDR1 and CDR2 (germline): KGHSH, LQKENI. J lost 6 bases, V lost 0 bases, and 8 bases had no gene match. The CDR3 length is 16 residues. The CDR3 here is CASSPPPGQGIFEQYF. In DNA form, the CDR3 reads TGTGCCAGCTCACCACCTCCGGGACAGGGGATTTTCGAGCAGTACTTC.

The V gene is TRBV7-7, the J gene TRBJ2-5; D may be TRBD1 (6 bases). The length of the CDR3 is 13 residues. V was shortened by 4 bases and J by 2 bases, with 8 bases between the two germline ends. Germline CDR1 SSHAT, CDR2 FNYEAQ (reference sequence). CDR3 amino acids: CASSSGAQETQYF. In DNA form, the CDR3 reads TGTGCCAGCAGCTCAGGGGCACAAGAGACCCAGTACTTC.

The chain combines TRBV5-4 with TRBJ1-1; TRBD1 aligns across 8 bases. V lost 1 base and J lost 6; bases outside the gene matches: 11. Looked up from germline, CDR1 is SGHNT and CDR2 is YYREEE (reference sequence). The CDR3 runs to 16 residues. For the CDR3, the DNA is TGTGCCAGCAGCTTGTCGGCAGGGGGCATTGTTGCTGAAGCTTTCTTT. As protein: CASSLSAGGIVAEAFF.

The V call is TRBV7-3, the J call TRBJ1-2; 7 bases line up with TRBD1. Germline CDR1 reads SGHTA; CDR2 reads FQGTGA. The CDR3 runs to 13 residues. Germline trimming cut 5 bases from V and 7 bases from J; bases unmatched to any gene: 7. The CDR3 here is CASSPDRDAGYTF. CDR3 nucleotides: TGTGCCAGCAGCCCCGACAGGGATGCTGGCTACACCTTC.

The rearrangement links TRBV7-3 to TRBJ2-1; 9 nucleotides agree with TRBD1. Germline V lookup: CDR1 SGHTA, CDR2 FQGTGA. Germline trimming cut 5 bases from V and 5 bases from J; bases unmatched to any gene: 7. This CDR3 has 15 residues. CDR3 nucleotides: TGTGCCAGCAGCCCAACAGGGGGCATGGACAATGAGCAGTTCTTC. Translating gives CASSPTGGMDNEQFF.

The V and J genes are TRBV28 and TRBJ1-6, with D tentatively TRBD1 (6 bases). CDR3 size: 14 residues. Germline V lookup: CDR1 MDHEN, CDR2 SYDVKM. The V end was cut by 5 bases, the J end by 9 bases, with 14 bases between. The CDR3 here is CASSLGQFRSPLHF. The CDR3 DNA follows: TGTGCCAGCAGTCTCGGACAGTTCCGTTCACCCCTCCACTTT.

The chain has TRBV9 and TRBJ2-7, with 11 bases matching TRBD1. The trim removed 4 bases at V and 5 bases at J, leaving 5 bases unmatched. CDR3 size: 14 residues. Per germline, CDR1 SGDLS and CDR2 YYNGEE. In DNA, the CDR3 is TGTGCCAGCAGCAAGGACAGGGGGCTCGACGAGCAGTACTTC. Its translation: CASSKDRGLDEQYF. The full variable domain, its missing parts supplied by reference TRBV9 and TRBJ2-7, is DSGVTQTPKHLITATGQRVTLRCSPRSGDLSVYWYQQSLDQGLQFLIQYYNGEERAKGNILERFSAQQFPDLHSELNLSSLELGDSALYFCASSKDRGLDEQYFGPGTRLTVT.

The chain joins TRBV20-1 to TRBJ2-5; D unclear. From germline, CDR1 is DFQATT and CDR2 SNEGSKA (reference sequence). The CDR3 extends over 11 amino acids. Trimming removed 6 bases from V and 1 base from J, with 6 bases in between. CDR3 amino acids: CSATPQETQYF. DNA for the CDR3: TGCAGTGCGACTCCCCAAGAGACCCAGTACTTC.

The gene calls are TRBV28 and TRBJ1-1; 8 bases line up with TRBD1. Germline trimming cut 5 bases from V and 6 bases from J; bases unmatched to any gene: 8. Germline values: CDR1 MDHEN, CDR2 SYDVKM. The CDR3 contains 14 residues. The CDR3 region is CASSRPGGGAEAFF. Here the CDR3 DNA reads TGTGCCAGCAGTCGACCAGGGGGCGGCGCTGAAGCTTTCTTT.

This chain joins TRBV6-5 and TRBJ2-7; possibly TRBD1 for D (5 bases). V lost 3 bases to trimming and J lost 3 bases, with 12 bases between them. Per the germline V gene, CDR1 is MNHEY and CDR2 is SVGAGI. This CDR3 comprises 14 residues. CDR3: CASSYLAGHYEQYF. In DNA, the CDR3 is TGTGCCAGCAGTTATTTGGCAGGGCACTACGAGCAGTACTTC.

About this clone itself: Distinct nucleotide sequences in the sample also encode this CDR3. This sequence joins TRBV5-1 and TRBJ2-7; TRBD2 agrees at 7 bases. This CDR3 has 12 amino acids. CDR1 is SGHRS, CDR2 YFSETQ, per germline. The ends lost 0 bases at V and 6 bases at J; junction bases unmatched: 0. The CDR3 loop is CASSLAGGEQYF. The CDR3 DNA follows: TGCGCCAGCAGCTTGGCGGGGGGCGAGCAGTACTTC.

The V and J genes are TRBV6-1 and TRBJ1-5; D call uncertain. From germline, CDR1 is MNHNS and CDR2 SASEGT. The germline V and J ends were trimmed by 2 bases and 0 bases, with 5 bases remaining between them. This CDR3 is 14 amino acids long. In DNA, the CDR3 is TGTGCCAGCAGTGAAATCCTTAGCAATCAGCCCCAGCATTTT. This gives the protein CASSEILSNQPQHF.

This sequence joins TRBV28 and TRBJ1-4; 10 bases match TRBD1. CDR3 length: 14 residues. The J segment lost 14 bases and the V segment lost 5 bases, leaving 11 bases of the junction unmatched. Germline CDR1 MDHEN, CDR2 SYDVKM. CDR3 loop: CASSTGQGFKNLFF. The CDR3 nucleotides are TGTGCCAGCAGTACGGGACAGGGGTTCAAGAATCTGTTTTTT.

The chain recombines TRBV5-1 with TRBJ2-2; no definite D call. V lost 0 bases and J lost 6, with 15 bases in between. Germline loops: CDR1 SGHRS, CDR2 YFSETQ. CDR3 length: 16 residues. The CDR3 DNA is TGCGCCAGCAGCTTGGAGCATAACGTATTGTCCGGGGAGCTGTTTTTT. Its translation: CASSLEHNVLSGELFF.